This is a list of T cell receptor beta chains from one sample in a study of OX40 agonist ivuxolimab in advanced cancers. Using immunoSEQ multiplex PCR, the repertoire was profiled, and TCRdb retains in-frame clones only, with some absent. The data show 60,000 to 100,000 clones, 94% seen once. The material was CD4+ or CD8+ T cells sorted from blood, obtained in a trial of the OX40 agonist ivuxolimab. These receptors were collected from an adult with an advanced solid tumor such as melanoma, head and neck, liver or kidney cancer. CDR3s include the opening cysteine and the closing phenylalanine or tryptophan. Fields, in order: J gene, D gene, V gene, clone size, CDR3 DNA, CDR3 protein. The D gene is left open where the match is weak. A row's size may be missing; if present it is once, few, many or a size class.

TRBJ1-1	NA	TRBV4-1	NA	TGCGCCAGCAGCCAAGATTTAGGCACACAGGGTTCGAGACTAAACACTGAAGCTTTCTTT	CASSQDLGTQGSRLNTEAFF
TRBJ2-1	NA	TRBV7-9	NA	TGTGCCAGCACTCCTGGACCGCACAATGAGCAGTTCTTC	CASTPGPHNEQFF
TRBJ1-5	NA	TRBV19	NA	TGTGCCAGTAGGGGGGAATGGGGGAATCAGCCCCAGCATTTT	CASRGEWGNQPQHF
TRBJ1-2	NA	TRBV7-2	NA	TGTGCCAGCAGCTTACCTGACGATGGCTACACCTTC	CASSLPDDGYTF
TRBJ2-7	TRBD1	TRBV7-9	NA	TGTGCCAGCAGCTTAGTTTCCAGGGGGCTTTACGAGCAGTACTTC	CASSLVSRGLYEQYF
TRBJ2-5	NA	TRBV27	NA	TGTGCCAGCAGATCCCCCAGGGACCGAGAGACCCAGTACTTC	CASRSPRDRETQYF
TRBJ2-7	TRBD2	TRBV27	NA	TGTGCCAGCAGCCCGGGACTAGCGGGAGTTGAGCAGTACTTC	CASSPGLAGVEQYF
TRBJ2-1	TRBD1	TRBV4-1	NA	TGCGCCAGCAGCCATTTGACAGGGTGGAATGAGCAGTTCTTC	CASSHLTGWNEQFF
TRBJ1-5	NA	TRBV30	few	TGTGCCTGGAGTGGGGGGGATAGCAATCAGCCCCAGCATTTT	CAWSGGDSNQPQHF
TRBJ1-1	NA	TRBV9	NA	TGTGCCAGCAGCGTAGGCACTGCCGAAGCTTTCTTT	CASSVGTAEAFF
TRBJ1-5	NA	TRBV11-2	NA	TGTGCCAGCAGCTCAGCTTTGGGACACAATCAGCCCCAGCATTTT	CASSSALGHNQPQHF
TRBJ2-1	NA	TRBV4-1	NA	TGCGCCAGCAGCCAAGAATTGAATGAGCAGTTCTTC	CASSQELNEQFF
TRBJ2-6	TRBD1	TRBV18	NA	TGTGCCAGCTCACTATCTCCGACAGGGGAAATCTCTGGGGCCAACGTCCTGACTTTC	CASSLSPTGEISGANVLTF
TRBJ2-7	NA	TRBV7-2	NA	TGTGCCAGCAGCCCAGGGACTGGGAGCTACGAGCAGTACTTC	CASSPGTGSYEQYF
TRBJ2-7	TRBD2	TRBV7-9	NA	TGTGCCAGTGGGGGGGTTGGCTACGAGCAGTACTTC	CASGGVGYEQYF
TRBJ2-3	TRBD2	TRBV27	NA	TGTGCCAGCAGTAGCGGGAGGGCCACAGATACGCAGTATTTT	CASSSGRATDTQYF
TRBJ2-1	TRBD1	TRBV7-3	NA	TGTGCCAGCAGCTCCCGACAGGGGGCGTACAATGAGCAGTTCTTC	CASSSRQGAYNEQFF
TRBJ2-5	TRBD1	TRBV7-9	NA	TGTGCCAGCAGCCCCCCCGAGACAGGGCGAGAGACCCAGTACTTC	CASSPPETGRETQYF
TRBJ2-3	NA	TRBV7-9	NA	TGTGCCAGCAGCTTGCAGGCGGGAATCACAGATACGCAGTATTTT	CASSLQAGITDTQYF
TRBJ2-7	NA	TRBV7-9	NA	TGTGCCAGCAGCCCCAGCTACACTTACGAGCAGTACTTC	CASSPSYTYEQYF
TRBJ1-1	NA	TRBV29-1	NA	TGCAGCTCCCCCGGGGGGAACACTGAAGCTTTCTTT	CSSPGGNTEAFF
TRBJ2-1	NA	TRBV6-5	NA	TGTGCCAGCAGTTGGAGTCCCCCTGAGCAGTTCTTC	CASSWSPPEQFF
TRBJ2-7	TRBD2	TRBV19	NA	TGTGCCAGTAGTGCAACTCGACTAGCGGGAGTTTCCGAGCAGTACTTC	CASSATRLAGVSEQYF
TRBJ2-3	NA	TRBV28	NA	TGTGCCAGCAGTTTAGCAGGGGGGTGGACAGATACGCAGTATTTT	CASSLAGGWTDTQYF
TRBJ2-6	NA	TRBV7-9	NA	TGTGCCAGCAGCTTGAAGGGCTCTGGGGCCAACGTCCTGACTTTC	CASSLKGSGANVLTF
TRBJ2-4	TRBD2	TRBV7-9	NA	TGTGCCAGCAGCCCCCCCGAAGCGAGCGGGGGGGAGAACATTCAGTACTTC	CASSPPEASGGENIQYF
TRBJ2-1	NA	TRBV2	NA	TGTGCCAGCACCCGCTGGGAGGGGGTGGGGAGCTCCTACAATGAGCAGTTCTTC	CASTRWEGVGSSYNEQFF
TRBJ1-2	NA	TRBV4-3	once	TGCGCCAGCAGCCAACCTCAGACCCCGTATGGCTACACCTTC	CASSQPQTPYGYTF
TRBJ2-7	NA	TRBV19	NA	TGTGCCAGTAGTATAGGCTACGAGCAGTACTTC	CASSIGYEQYF
TRBJ2-2	NA	TRBV29-1	NA	TGCAGCGTTCCGGGGCCGAGCACCGGGGAGCTGTTTTTT	CSVPGPSTGELFF
TRBJ2-2	NA	TRBV13	NA	TGTGCCAGCAGGAAGGGGGCGAACACCGGGGAGCTGTTTTTT	CASRKGANTGELFF
TRBJ1-5	NA	TRBV28	NA	TGTGCCAGCAGTCCAACCCCCCAGCCTAGGGATTTT	CASSPTPQPRDF
TRBJ1-3	NA	TRBV9	NA	TGTGCCAGCAGCGTGAGGGTTAGGGGCTCTGGAAACACCATATATTTT	CASSVRVRGSGNTIYF
TRBJ1-3	NA	TRBV19	NA	TGTGCCAGTAGTATCGGGGCAGTGATGAACACCATATATTTT	CASSIGAVMNTIYF
TRBJ1-2	NA	TRBV7-2	NA	TGTGCCAGCAGGCGGAGTGGGACCGAGGGCTACACCTTC	CASRRSGTEGYTF
TRBJ1-1	NA	TRBV9	NA	TGTGCCAGCAGCGCCGGATGGTACACTGAAGCTTTCTTT	CASSAGWYTEAFF
TRBJ2-5	TRBD2	TRBV7-2	once	TGTGCCAGCAGCCGACGACTAGCGGGGGCGGAGACCCAGTACTTC	CASSRRLAGAETQYF
TRBJ1-1	NA	TRBV19	NA	TGTGCCAGTAGTATTCAGGTGGGGAACACTGAAGCTTTCTTT	CASSIQVGNTEAFF
TRBJ1-4	NA	TRBV19	NA	TGTGCCAGTAGCCAGACCCCCGACACTAATGAAAAACTGTTTTTT	CASSQTPDTNEKLFF
TRBJ2-1	NA	TRBV28	NA	TGTGCCAGCAGCCCCGAGGGGGACTACAATGAGCAGTTCTTC	CASSPEGDYNEQFF
TRBJ2-5	TRBD2	TRBV9	NA	TGTGCCAGCAGCGTAGGAGGACTAGCGGGGGGGGAAGAGACCCAGTACTTC	CASSVGGLAGGEETQYF
TRBJ1-2	NA	TRBV5-5	NA	TGTGCCAGCAGCTTGGGTCGGCCCTATGGCTACACCTTC	CASSLGRPYGYTF
TRBJ1-2	TRBD1	TRBV9	NA	TGTGCCAGCAGCGTAAATTCCCCGACAGGGCCCTATGGCTACACCTTC	CASSVNSPTGPYGYTF
TRBJ2-7	TRBD1	TRBV6-1	NA	TGTGCCAGCAGTGAACTACAGGGGACGCTCGAGGCTAAGCAGTACTTC	CASSELQGTLEAKQYF
TRBJ1-2	NA	TRBV29-1	NA	TGCAGCGTTGACGGGCGGAACTATGGCTACACCTTC	CSVDGRNYGYTF
TRBJ2-3	NA	TRBV7-8	NA	TGTGCCAGCAGCTTAGAAGGGTATTACACAGATACGCAGTATTTT	CASSLEGYYTDTQYF
TRBJ2-7	NA	TRBV5-6	NA	TGTGCCAGCAGCTTGGAGGCCACCTACGAGCAGTACTTC	CASSLEATYEQYF
TRBJ1-5	NA	TRBV5-1	NA	TGCGCCAGCAGTCCAGTCAGGGGAGATCAGCCCCAGCATTTT	CASSPVRGDQPQHF
TRBJ2-1	NA	TRBV7-3	NA	TGTGCCAGCAGCTTAACAGCAGGTTACAATGAGCAGTTCTTC	CASSLTAGYNEQFF
TRBJ2-5	NA	TRBV9	NA	TGTGCCAGCAGCACAATGTTACGCAGCCAAGAGACCCAGTACTTC	CASSTMLRSQETQYF
TRBJ1-6	NA	TRBV4-3	NA	TGCGCCAGCAGCCAAGATCCCTCGCCCATTAATTCACCCCTCCACTTT	CASSQDPSPINSPLHF
TRBJ1-4	NA	TRBV2	NA	TGTGCCAGCGGGGCAGGGCCTAATGAAAAACTGTTTTTT	CASGAGPNEKLFF
TRBJ1-2	NA	TRBV27	NA	TGTGCCAGCAGTTTAATCGCCTGGGCGGCAAGTGGCTACACCTTC	CASSLIAWAASGYTF
TRBJ1-5	NA	TRBV27	NA	TGTGCCAGCAGTTTACGGTATTATAGCAATCAGCCCCAGCATTTT	CASSLRYYSNQPQHF